One and the same sample provided the 26 T cell receptor beta chains below, sequenced in a study of T cell responses to AZD1222 COVID-19 vaccine (dated by TCRdb to 2020 to 2022). The time point label for this specimen denotes: baseline before first vaccination. The library was obtained by the immunoSEQ multiplex PCR assay. This immuneACCESS table, as held by TCRdb, lists in-frame sequences with V and J called but not all clones. Of the missing ones, under half trace to an unresolved V gene in checked studies; the others have no known cause. The sample yields around 110,000 clones; approximately 90% were counted once. The top ten hold around 4.5% of the sample. The specimen comprised peripheral blood, sampled on day 0 of AZD1222 vaccination. Every receptor here comes from an adult in good health.

The chain is built from TRBV9 and TRBJ1-2; D unresolved. The CDR3 runs to 12 residues. Trimming removed 4 bases from V and 6 bases from J, with 10 bases in between. Germline CDR1 SGDLS, CDR2 YYNGEE. CDR3 loop: CASSLDGDGYTF. CDR3 nucleotide sequence: TGTGCCAGCAGCCTCGACGGGGATGGCTACACCTTC.

The chain carries TRBV7-9 and TRBJ1-2; possible D gene TRBD1, 5 bases. V was cut by 1 base and J by 4 bases, with 13 bases left in between. This CDR3 contains 15 residues. The germline CDR1 and CDR2 sequences are SEHNR and FQNEAQ (reference sequence). The CDR3 reads CASSLVRGIRYGYTF. The CDR3 region has the DNA TGTGCCAGCAGCTTAGTAAGGGGTATTCGCTATGGCTACACCTTC.

V and J are TRBV4-3 and TRBJ1-2, with TRBD1 identical over 7 bases. The V gene end was trimmed by 0 bases and the J gene end by 5 bases; junction bases not matched to a gene: 6. The CDR3 is 15 amino acids. Germline assignment: CDR1 LGHNA and CDR2 YSLEER. The CDR3 region has the DNA TGCGCCAGCAGCCAAGAGGACAGGCCCCGGTATGGCTACACCTTC. Residues: CASSQEDRPRYGYTF.

The chain recombines TRBV19 with TRBJ2-5; D remains unclear. V lost 3 bases and J lost 4, with 6 bases in between. Germline loops: CDR1 LNHDA, CDR2 SQIVND (reference sequence). The CDR3 covers 12 residues. CDR3: CASSIFGETQYF. The CDR3 DNA reads TGTGCCAGTAGTATTTTCGGAGAGACCCAGTACTTC.

The chain couples TRBV6-5 to TRBJ2-4; 8 bases agree with TRBD1. The germline CDR1 and CDR2 sequences are MNHEY and SVGAGI. This CDR3 is built from 15 residues. V shed 6 bases and J 1 base; nucleotides not matched to a gene: 5. Here the CDR3 DNA reads TGTGCCAGCAGCCCAGGGGGCTTTGCCAAAAACATTCAGTACTTC. Protein product: CASSPGGFAKNIQYF.

The chain joins TRBV2 to TRBJ1-1; D ambiguous. Trimming took 7 bases from V and 2 from J, leaving 5 bases between them. From germline, CDR1 is SNHLY and CDR2 FYNNEI. This CDR3 comprises 11 residues. CDR3 DNA: TGTGCCAGCACCCTCAACACTGAAGCTTTCTTT. Protein: CASTLNTEAFF.

The chain carries TRBV4-3 and TRBJ2-1; D is possibly TRBD2 (7 bases). The CDR3 is 15 residues long. Looked up from germline, CDR1 is LGHNA and CDR2 is YSLEER. The V and J ends lost 3 bases and 2 bases respectively, with 11 bases between them. The CDR3 DNA follows: TGCGCCAGCAGCCAGGAGGGGGGGGCCTACAATGAGCAGTTCTTC. This encodes CASSQEGGAYNEQFF.

DNA for the CDR3: TGTGCCAGCAGTGTGGCGGTTACCTACGAGCAGTACTTC. This sequence encodes CASSVAVTYEQYF. The J gene is TRBJ2-7, the V gene TRBV2, with D uncertain. From germline, CDR1 is SNHLY and CDR2 FYNNEI. The CDR3 length is 13 residues. Trimming shortened V by 4 bases and J by 2 bases, and 9 bases separated the two germline ends. Looking up the rest from reference TRBV2 and TRBJ2-7 gives the full variable domain: EPEVTQTPSHQVTQMGQEVILRCVPISNHLYFYWYRQILGQKVEFLVSFYNNEISEKSEIFDDQFSVERPDGSNFTLKIRSTKLEDSAMYFCASSVAVTYEQYFGPGTRLTVT.

The genes are TRBV2 and TRBJ1-1; TRBD1 might be the D (6 bases). The CDR3 is 15 amino acids. Looked up from germline, CDR1 is SNHLY and CDR2 is FYNNEI. V was trimmed by 8 bases and J by 1 base, leaving 17 bases between them. The CDR3 loop is CASAVRGSGNTEAFF. CDR3 nucleotides: TGTGCCAGCGCCGTTAGGGGGTCGGGGAACACTGAAGCTTTCTTT.

CDR3 region: CAWSVNPRREGNGGYTF. CDR3 sequence (DNA): TGTGCCTGGAGTGTTAACCCCCGCAGGGAGGGAAATGGCGGCTACACCTTC. This chain joins TRBV30 and TRBJ1-2, with D maybe TRBD1 (5 bases). CDR1 is GTSNPN and CDR2 is SVGIG in the germline V gene (reference sequence). The CDR3 extends over 17 amino acids. Trimming took off 0 bases at V and 8 bases at J, with 25 bases between the two ends.

This clone occurred once. The rearrangement joins TRBV5-1 to TRBJ2-1, with no clear D. This CDR3 spans 16 amino acids. From germline, CDR1 is SGHRS and CDR2 YFSETQ. Trimming removed 3 bases from V and 3 bases from J, with 16 bases in between. The CDR3 reads CASSSSVLSNYNEQFF. Written as DNA, the CDR3 is TGCGCCAGCAGCTCATCGGTACTAAGTAACTACAATGAGCAGTTCTTC.

This chain connects TRBV7-6 to TRBJ2-1, with a possible D match to TRBD2 (5 bases). V lost 7 bases to trimming and J lost 1 base, with 14 bases between them. CDR3 length: 15 amino acids. Germline V lookup: CDR1 SGHVS, CDR2 FNYEAQ. For the CDR3, the DNA is TGTGCCAGCACCAATAACCGGGGTTCCTACAATGAGCAGTTCTTC. Translating gives CASTNNRGSYNEQFF.

The V call is TRBV30, the J call TRBJ1-2; 7 bases are a match to TRBD1. CDR3 length: 11 amino acids. J gave up 7 bases and V 5 bases, and 4 bases lay outside the gene matches. The germline V gene encodes CDR1 GTSNPN and CDR2 SVGIG (reference sequence). CDR3 DNA sequence: TGTGCCTGGTATGACAGGGTTGGCTACACCTTC. This sequence encodes CAWYDRVGYTF.

V gene TRBV30 combines with J gene TRBJ1-1; TRBD1 might be the D (5 bases). Between the trimmed V and J ends, which lost 0 bases and 2 bases, there was a span of 10 bases. Germline V gives CDR1 GTSNPN, CDR2 SVGIG (reference sequence). The CDR3 covers 14 residues. The CDR3 spells CAWSVKGANTEAFF. Here the CDR3 DNA reads TGTGCCTGGAGTGTAAAAGGGGCTAACACTGAAGCTTTCTTT.

The V gene is TRBV19, the J gene TRBJ2-2, with 12 bases aligning to TRBD2. The V segment lost 3 bases and the J segment 1 base; nucleotides outside the gene matches: 9. CDR1 is LNHDA, CDR2 SQIVND, per germline (reference sequence). The CDR3 runs 19 residues. The CDR3 DNA sequence: TGTGCCAGTAGTATCCTTCGGTCTAGCGGGAGGGAGAACACCGGGGAGCTGTTTTTT. This gives the protein CASSILRSSGRENTGELFF.

V and J are TRBV30 and TRBJ2-5; possible D gene TRBD2, 7 bases. The CDR3 extends over 14 amino acids. The V end was cut by 5 bases, the J end by 5 bases, with 18 bases between. CDR1 is GTSNPN and CDR2 is SVGIG in the germline V gene (reference sequence). The CDR3 here is CAWATGGRGETQYF. The CDR3 nucleotides read TGTGCCTGGGCAACGGGGGGCCGGGGGGAGACCCAGTACTTC.

This chain uses TRBV7-9 with TRBJ1-4; weak D call: TRBD1 (6 bases). V was shortened by 2 bases and J by 2 bases, with 12 bases between the two germline ends. Germline V gene lookup returns CDR1 SEHNR and CDR2 FQNEAQ (reference sequence). The CDR3 length is 16 residues. The chain's CDR3 is CASSLYQGLTNEKLFF. Written as DNA, the CDR3 is TGTGCCAGCAGCTTATACCAGGGGCTTACTAATGAAAAACTGTTTTTT.

This sequence joins TRBV4-3 and TRBJ2-7, with D unclear. The CDR3 covers 15 residues. The germline CDR1 and CDR2 sequences are LGHNA and YSLEER. V gave up 0 bases and J gave up 1 base, with 10 bases separating them. The chain's CDR3 is CASSQDLKGSYEQYF. The CDR3 bases are TGCGCCAGCAGCCAAGATCTGAAGGGTTCCTACGAGCAGTACTTC.

The chain combines TRBV7-2 with TRBJ1-1; D remains ambiguous. The CDR3 extends over 12 amino acids. V was shortened by 7 bases and J by 0 bases, with 6 bases between the two germline ends. The germline V gene encodes CDR1 SGHTA and CDR2 FQGNSA. CDR3 sequence: CASNRVNTEAFF. CDR3 DNA sequence: TGTGCCAGCAACCGGGTGAACACTGAAGCTTTCTTT.

A single count supports this clone. The chain recombines TRBV9 with TRBJ2-1, with 10 bases lining up with TRBD2. The V and J ends lost 0 bases and 4 bases, in that order; junction bases with no gene match: 4. CDR1 and CDR2 from the germline V gene are SGDLS and YYNGEE. This CDR3 comprises 16 residues. The CDR3 DNA reads as TGTGCCAGCAGCGTAGGTCTAGCGGGAGAGTACAATGAGCAGTTCTTC. Amino acids: CASSVGLAGEYNEQFF.

This sequence joins TRBV6-6 and TRBJ2-1; no definite D call. The V and J ends lost 4 bases and 3 bases respectively, with 7 bases between them. Germline assignment: CDR1 MNHNY and CDR2 SVGAGI (reference sequence). There are 13 residues in the CDR3. The DNA of the CDR3 is TGTGCCAGCAGTTTGGCAGTCTACAATGAGCAGTTCTTC. Protein product: CASSLAVYNEQFF.

This chain connects TRBV5-4 to TRBJ2-3; possibly TRBD1 or TRBD2 for D (5 bases each). Trimming removed 3 bases at V and 6 bases at J, with 5 bases between. The length of the CDR3 is 11 residues. Germline V gene data show CDR1 as SGHNT and CDR2 as YYREEE (reference sequence). The CDR3 here is CASSWGDTQYF. The CDR3 bases are TGTGCCAGCAGCTGGGGGGATACGCAGTATTTT.

The rearrangement uses TRBV5-4 and TRBJ2-2; no firm D call. CDR1 is SGHNT and CDR2 is YYREEE in the germline V gene (reference sequence). The CDR3 length is 12 residues. V lost 0 bases, J lost 6 bases, and 3 bases lay in between. As DNA, the CDR3 is TGTGCCAGCAGCTTGGACTCCGGGGAGCTGTTTTTT. Encoded protein: CASSLDSGELFF.

This sequence joins TRBV5-1 and TRBJ2-7; 9 positions match TRBD1. The CDR3 totals 16 residues. Trimming took 0 bases from V and 2 from J; bases not matched to a gene: 6. Germline-derived CDR1 and CDR2 are SGHRS and YFSETQ. The CDR3 coding sequence is TGCGCCAGCAGCTTGGGGGGGACAGGGCCGACCTACGAGCAGTACTTC. This sequence encodes CASSLGGTGPTYEQYF.

The chain employs TRBV4-2 and TRBJ2-3; 14 nucleotides agree with TRBD2. The CDR3 totals 16 residues. The germline gives CDR1 LGHNA, CDR2 YNFKEQ. After removal of 4 bases from V and 4 bases from J, the junction contained 4 bases not matched to a gene. DNA for the CDR3: TGTGCCAGCAGCCTAGGGACTAGCGGGGGAGCAGATACGCAGTATTTT. As protein: CASSLGTSGGADTQYF.

The chain couples TRBV2 to TRBJ1-2; D gene unclear. This CDR3 contains 12 residues. Per the germline V gene, CDR1 is SNHLY and CDR2 is FYNNEI. Deletions cut 4 bases from V and 5 bases from J, with 8 bases between. This CDR3 reads CASSGVEYGYTF. CDR3 bases: TGTGCCAGCAGTGGGGTGGAGTATGGCTACACCTTC.